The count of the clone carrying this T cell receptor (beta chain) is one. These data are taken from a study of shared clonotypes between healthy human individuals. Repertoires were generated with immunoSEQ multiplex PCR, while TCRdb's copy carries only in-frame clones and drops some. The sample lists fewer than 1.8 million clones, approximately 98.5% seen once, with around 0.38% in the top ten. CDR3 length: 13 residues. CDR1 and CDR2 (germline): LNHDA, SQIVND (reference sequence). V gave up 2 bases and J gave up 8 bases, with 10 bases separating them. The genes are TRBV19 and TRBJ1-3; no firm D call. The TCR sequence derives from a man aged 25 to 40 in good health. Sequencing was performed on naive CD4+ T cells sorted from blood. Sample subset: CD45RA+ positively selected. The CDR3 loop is CASSITWTDTIYF. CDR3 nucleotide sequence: TGTGCCAGTAGTATAACCTGGACGGACACCATATATTTT.